This TCR beta chain stems from a study of blood T cell repertoires in COVID-19 (dated by TCRdb to the early 2020s). For context, the study as a whole: The collaborator samples originated in the United States, Italy and Spain and spanned the acute and convalescent phases of COVID-19. The material from the prospective study consisted of cDNA or gDNA derived from T cells, B-cell-depleted T cells, or PBMCs. Subjects who had been exposed to COVID-19, were actively infected with it, or had recovered from it provided the deeply sampled blood TCRbeta repertoires that made up the dataset. The repertoires were made available in a free public database intended to serve as a resource for research on the immune response to SARS-CoV-2. The samples were drawn from two sources: the first 160 participants of the ongoing ImmuneRACE study, and fewer than 1,500 subjects contributed by 6 global collaborators. A de-identified subject ID, COVID-19 status, age in years and sex were almost always included in the sample metadata. HLA class I and class II types, where available, came from metadata supplied by the sample provider rather than from assay-based typing.

On this clone: Its antigen is currently not known. Nothing much larger sits one base from this clone, and base qualities are not available.

The immunoSEQ Assay, a bias-controlled multiplex PCR, was used to amplify TCRbeta CDR3 regions from genomic DNA. The authors' analysis ran thus. Nucleated cell counts per sample were estimated from amplification of reference gene primers within the assay. Sequence reads were collapsed and filtered to measure the absolute abundance of every unique TCRbeta CDR3 rearrangement. For each sample, productive Simpson clonality was calculated by taking the square root of Simpson's diversity index across productive rearrangements. TCRdb holds this immuneACCESS table with in-frame rearrangements only. Some clones are missing; in checked studies, unresolved V genes explain under half, and the rest has no known cause. V and J calls and clone size follow that table, whereas D and trimming were derived from the DNA. Recorded for this sample are some 96,000 clones; 75% to 90% of them occurred a single time. Jointly, the top ten make up approximately 10% of the sample.

The CDR3 spans 16 residues, from the cysteine through the phenylalanine. This entry keeps only the CDR3 DNA: 48 bases, framed from base 1. V trim: 5 bases; J trim: 0 bases; unmatched bases: 9. CDR1 and CDR2, per the germline V gene, are KGHSH and LQKENI. The collaborating institutions used their own protocols to collect whole blood in K2EDTA tubes. For TCRbeta analysis, collaborators shipped samples in one of three forms: frozen whole blood, isolated PBMCs, or DNA extracted from either of those sample types. Study-wide conclusions, independent of this receptor: The amount of clinical and demographic metadata varied by source and participant and was provided uncurated.

Recombination linked TRBV18 to TRBJ2-7; TRBD1 fits 8 bases in the junction. Material: peripheral blood. The source is a human donor in a cohort sampled during active COVID-19. The DNA is TGTGCCAGCTCAGGGACAGGTGGGATAGGCTCCTACGAGCAGTACTTC. Its product reads: CASSGTGGIGSYEQYF.